The 4 T cell receptor beta chains given below trace back to one sample, sequenced in a study of control samples from healthy donors and cancer patients. Data came from immunoSEQ multiplex PCR; TCRdb stores just in-frame clones and leaves some out. Of approximately 90,000 clones detected, about 85% appear once; the ten largest clones hold roughly 2%. Sequenced sample: blood. The source of these receptors is a woman aged 40 to 50 in good health.

V is TRBV2 and J is TRBJ2-1; no clear D gene. Germline V gene lookup returns CDR1 SNHLY and CDR2 FYNNEI. The CDR3 consists of 14 residues. The V and J ends lost 1 base and 10 bases respectively, with 14 bases between them. The CDR3 DNA sequence: TGTGCCAGCAGTGAAGTGGGTGACCTAAGGGAGCAGTTCTTC. It specifies CASSEVGDLREQFF.

This clone was counted a single time. The chain joins TRBV18 to TRBJ1-1, with 7 bases matching TRBD1. J gave up 4 bases and V 9 bases, and 11 bases lay outside the gene matches. This CDR3 is 14 amino acids long. CDR1 KGHSH and CDR2 LQKENI come from the germline V gene. CDR3 protein: CASLPTAGGTEAFF. The CDR3 DNA sequence: TGTGCCAGTCTCCCGACTGCAGGGGGCACTGAAGCTTTCTTT.

The rearrangement uses TRBV6-4 and TRBJ1-3; D unresolved. CDR3 length: 17 amino acids. V was pared by 0 bases and J by 1 base, with 13 bases between. Germline CDR1 is MRHNA and CDR2 is SNTAGT. The CDR3 bases are TGTGCCAGCAGTGACTCGACTGTGCTAAGGTCTGGAAACACCATATATTTT. This codes for CASSDSTVLRSGNTIYF.

The chain is built from TRBV7-9 and TRBJ2-5, with 15 bases aligning to TRBD2. Germline V gene lookup returns CDR1 SEHNR and CDR2 FQNEAQ (reference sequence). V dropped 4 bases and J dropped 3; count of bases not matched to a gene: 9. This CDR3 has 18 residues. In DNA form, the CDR3 reads TGTGCCAGCAGCTCAGGACTAGCGGGGGGGCCAGGGGAAGAGACCCAGTACTTC. It codes for CASSSGLAGGPGEETQYF.